This T cell receptor (beta chain) was sequenced during a study of blood T cell repertoires in COVID-19. Trimming removed 2 bases from V and 4 bases from J; junction bases left unmatched: 4. The CDR3 has 15 residues. Germline V gene lookup returns CDR1 MNHEY and CDR2 SVGEGT. Sequencing was performed with immunoSEQ multiplex PCR; in TCRdb, only in-frame clones are kept and a portion is missing. The table lists roughly 160,000 clones, about 90% of them singletons. This sequence joins TRBV6-2 or TRBV6-3 and TRBJ2-1; 8 nucleotides align to TRBD2. The clonotype originates from a woman in her 50s who had recovered from COVID-19. The sequenced sample was PBMCs or T cells enriched from blood (not recorded which). In nucleotides, the CDR3 is TGTGCCAGCAGTTACGGACTAGCTCTTTACAATGAGCAGTTCTTC. Translating it yields CASSYGLALYNEQFF.